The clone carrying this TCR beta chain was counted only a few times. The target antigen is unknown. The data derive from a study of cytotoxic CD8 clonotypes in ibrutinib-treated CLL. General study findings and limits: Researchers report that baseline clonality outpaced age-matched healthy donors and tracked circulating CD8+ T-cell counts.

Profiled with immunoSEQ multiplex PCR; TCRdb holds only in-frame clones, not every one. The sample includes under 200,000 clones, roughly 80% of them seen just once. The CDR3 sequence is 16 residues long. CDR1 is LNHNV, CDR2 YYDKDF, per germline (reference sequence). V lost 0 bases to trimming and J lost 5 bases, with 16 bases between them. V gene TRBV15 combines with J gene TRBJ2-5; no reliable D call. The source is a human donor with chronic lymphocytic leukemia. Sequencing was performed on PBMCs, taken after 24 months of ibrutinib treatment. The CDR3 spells CATSRDSGFRPETQYF. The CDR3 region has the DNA TGTGCCACCAGCAGAGATTCTGGATTCCGGCCGGAGACCCAGTACTTC.